The T cell receptor beta chain described here comes from a study of blood T cells in healthy people across ages. The donors, aged roughly 6 to 95, were healthy Caucasians from Russia. Germline CDR1 is SGHAT and CDR2 is FQNNGV. Deletions cut 6 bases from V and 7 bases from J, with 12 bases between. The CDR3 spans 13 residues. Then a second PCR, running roughly 7 to 11 cycles, was carried out with a sample-barcoded 5' primer and a J-beta primer mix. Unique molecular identifiers of 12 random nucleotides labeled each cDNA. Per sample, CDR3-containing paired-end reads numbered at least 2.5 million. From the 5' RACE reads, TCRdb called clonotypes with MiXCR, one entry per CDR3 protein. The sample records around 1.1 million distinct CDR3 sequences, more than 30% being singletons.

The V call is TRBV11-2, the J call TRBJ1-4, with D maybe TRBD1 (6 bases). Sequencing used blood. This receptor was identified in a young man in good health. The CDR3 protein is CASSRTGPEKLFF. CDR3 coding DNA: TGTGCCAGCAGTCGAACAGGGCCTGAAAAACTGTTTTTT.